The T cell receptor beta chain under discussion was sequenced for a study of CD8 T cells in ankylosing spondylitis (TCRdb year 2017). For the wider study: The study profiled T cell receptor beta repertoires in healthy donors and ankylosing spondylitis patients to find disease-linked TCR variants. Peripheral blood was sampled, and synovial fluid was additionally collected from ankylosing spondylitis patients. The full study cohort was made up of under 30 ankylosing spondylitis patients and about a hundred healthy donors. General conclusions and limits of the study: Some motif variants had previously been reported in the synovial fluid and blood of reactive arthritis patients, which suggests shared mechanisms of disease initiation. The disease-linked clones showed a CD8+ phenotype and occurred at relatively low frequencies in peripheral blood. The disease-linked clones were reported to be significantly enriched in matched synovial fluid samples from ankylosing spondylitis patients. Blood from ankylosing spondylitis patients appeared to be characterized by a TCR beta motif made up of under ten highly homologous amino acid variants.

The sample was run on an Illumina HiSeq 2500. TCR beta libraries were prepared by quantitative 5'-RACE with molecular barcodes. From the authors' description of their analysis: Disease-linked TCR variants were identified with a new computational method built on a probabilistic model of VDJ rearrangement. TCRdb cleaned the public reads at Q25 with fastp, built clones with MiXCR and kept in-frame beta chains. CDR3 protein sequences are deduplicated, and each keeps its most common genes and DNA. The authors' filters were not applied to this entry. This sample comprises around 300,000 distinct CDR3 sequences, about 15% of them detected only once. The ten largest clonotypes hold roughly 0.99% of the sample. V lost 2 bases and J lost 8 bases, and the count of bases not matched to a germline gene is 2. According to the germline V gene, CDR1 reads ENHRY and CDR2 reads SYGVKD. The CDR3, from cysteine to phenylalanine, totals 14 residues. The DNA shown is the 42-base CDR3, in frame from base 1.

This clonotype was counted between two and nine times. It has no known antigen specificity. No much larger clone exists at a distance of one base, and base qualities are not known. The chain is made from TRBV10-3 and TRBJ2-6; 8 junctional bases match TRBD1. Sequencing input: blood, either unsorted or a sorted T cell fraction (not recorded which). This TCR was recovered from a male donor with ankylosing spondylitis or in good health (not recorded which). The CDR3 region: CAISEGQGPNVLTF. The nucleotide sequence reads TGTGCCATCAGTGAGGGACAGGGTCCCAACGTCCTGACTTTC.